This TCR beta chain was found in a study of cytomegalovirus exposure and HLA in healthy donors. Overall study results and limits: HLA alleles were associated with roughly 17,000 TCR beta sequences in a later analysis at 0.05 false discovery rate.

The study ran its PCR with 60 Vbeta and 13 Jbeta primers. Sequencing was performed with immunoSEQ multiplex PCR; in TCRdb, only in-frame clones are kept and a portion is missing. Seen here are about 130,000 clones, about 77% observed once, and the top ten hold 1.2%. CDR1 is MNHEY, CDR2 SMNVEV, per germline (reference sequence). The CDR3 is made up of 14 amino acids. Between the trimmed V and J ends, which lost 2 bases and 4 bases, there was a span of 12 bases. With regard to this clone: Its matching antigen is unknown.

The TCR originated in a man over 45 in good health and CMV-seronegative. The sequencing input was PBMCs. The rearrangement links TRBV27 to TRBJ2-7, with D tentatively TRBD1 (5 bases). The CDR3 region has the DNA TGTGCCAGCAGTTTAGGACCTAGGGGTTACGAGCAGTACTTC. Its translation: CASSLGPRGYEQYF.